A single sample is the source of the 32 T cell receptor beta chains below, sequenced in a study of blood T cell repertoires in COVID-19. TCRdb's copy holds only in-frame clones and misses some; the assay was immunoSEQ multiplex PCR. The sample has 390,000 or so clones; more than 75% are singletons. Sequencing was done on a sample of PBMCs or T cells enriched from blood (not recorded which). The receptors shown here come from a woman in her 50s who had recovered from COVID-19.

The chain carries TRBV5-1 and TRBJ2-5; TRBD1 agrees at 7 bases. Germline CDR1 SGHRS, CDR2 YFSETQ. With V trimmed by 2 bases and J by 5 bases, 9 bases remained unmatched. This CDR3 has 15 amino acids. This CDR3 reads CASSFRDSFRETQYF. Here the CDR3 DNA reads TGCGCCAGCAGCTTTCGGGACAGTTTTAGGGAGACCCAGTACTTC.

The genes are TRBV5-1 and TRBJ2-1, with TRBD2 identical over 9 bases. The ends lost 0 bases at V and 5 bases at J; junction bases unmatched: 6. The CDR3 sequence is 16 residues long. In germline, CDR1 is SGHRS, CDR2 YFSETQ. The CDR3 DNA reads TGCGCCAGCAGCTTGGCCAGGATAGCGGGAGACAATGAGCAGTTCTTC. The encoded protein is CASSLARIAGDNEQFF. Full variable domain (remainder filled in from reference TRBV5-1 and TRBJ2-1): KAGVTQTPRYLIKTRGQQVTLSCSPISGHRSVSWYQQTPGQGLQFLFEYFSETQRNKGNFPGRFSGRQFSNSRSEMNVSTLELGDSALYLCASSLARIAGDNEQFFGPGTRLTVL.

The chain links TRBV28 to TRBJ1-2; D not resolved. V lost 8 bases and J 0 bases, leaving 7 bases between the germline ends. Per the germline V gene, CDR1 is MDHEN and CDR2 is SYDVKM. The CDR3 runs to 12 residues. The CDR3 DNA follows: TGTGCCAGCTCAGAAGCTAACTATGGCTACACCTTC. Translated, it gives CASSEANYGYTF.

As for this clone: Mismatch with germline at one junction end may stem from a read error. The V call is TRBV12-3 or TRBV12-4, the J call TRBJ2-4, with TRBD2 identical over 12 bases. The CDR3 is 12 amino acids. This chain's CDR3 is CASSFTSGGIIF. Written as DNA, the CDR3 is TGTGCCAGCAGCTTCACTAGCGGGGGGATTATCTTC.

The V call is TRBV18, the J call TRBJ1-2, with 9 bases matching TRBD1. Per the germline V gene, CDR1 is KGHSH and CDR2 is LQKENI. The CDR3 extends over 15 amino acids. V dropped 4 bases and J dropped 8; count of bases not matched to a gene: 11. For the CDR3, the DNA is TGTGCCAGCTCACAACTAGCGGGACAGGGTGTGGGCTACACCTTC. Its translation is CASSQLAGQGVGYTF.

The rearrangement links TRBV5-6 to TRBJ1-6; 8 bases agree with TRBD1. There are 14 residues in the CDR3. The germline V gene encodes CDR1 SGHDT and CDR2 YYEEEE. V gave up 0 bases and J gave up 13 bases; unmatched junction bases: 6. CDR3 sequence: CASSLASGGKPLHF. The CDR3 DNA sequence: TGTGCCAGCAGCTTGGCGTCAGGGGGCAAGCCCCTCCACTTT.

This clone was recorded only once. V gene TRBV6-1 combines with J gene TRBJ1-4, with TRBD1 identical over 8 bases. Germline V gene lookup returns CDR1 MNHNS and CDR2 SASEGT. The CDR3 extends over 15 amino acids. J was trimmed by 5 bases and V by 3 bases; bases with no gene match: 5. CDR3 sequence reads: CASSEGQVSNEKLFF. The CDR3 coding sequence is TGTGCCAGCAGTGAGGGACAGGTCTCAAATGAAAAACTGTTTTTT.

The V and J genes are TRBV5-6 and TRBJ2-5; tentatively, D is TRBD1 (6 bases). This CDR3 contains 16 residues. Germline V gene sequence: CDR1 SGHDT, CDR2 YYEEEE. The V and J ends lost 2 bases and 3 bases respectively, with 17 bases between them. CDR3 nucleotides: TGTGCCAGCAGCTTAGGACCACTAGGGGGAAAAGAGACCCAGTACTTC. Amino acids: CASSLGPLGGKETQYF.

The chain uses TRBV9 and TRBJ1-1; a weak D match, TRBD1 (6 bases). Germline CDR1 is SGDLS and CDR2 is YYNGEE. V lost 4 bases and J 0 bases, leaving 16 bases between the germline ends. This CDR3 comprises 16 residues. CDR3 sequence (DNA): TGTGCCAGCAGCCATGGGACACGTCGCCTGAACACTGAAGCTTTCTTT. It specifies CASSHGTRRLNTEAFF.

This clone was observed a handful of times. DNA of the CDR3: TGTGCCAGCAGCGGACAGAACACTGAAGCTTTCTTT. Translating gives CASSGQNTEAFF. The rearrangement uses TRBV28 and TRBJ1-1, with TRBD1 as a possible D gene (5 bases). This CDR3 comprises 12 residues. V gave up 6 bases and J gave up 1 base, with 6 bases separating them. Per the germline V gene, CDR1 is MDHEN and CDR2 is SYDVKM.

For the CDR3, the DNA is TGTGCCAGCTCGGCGGGACAGGGGGCTTACTATGGCTACACCTTC. Protein sequence: CASSAGQGAYYGYTF. The chain links TRBV18 to TRBJ1-2; 12 bases map to TRBD1. The length of the CDR3 is 15 residues. Germline V gene data show CDR1 as KGHSH and CDR2 as LQKENI. Trimming at V came to 6 bases and at J to 3 bases, leaving 5 bases not matched to a gene.

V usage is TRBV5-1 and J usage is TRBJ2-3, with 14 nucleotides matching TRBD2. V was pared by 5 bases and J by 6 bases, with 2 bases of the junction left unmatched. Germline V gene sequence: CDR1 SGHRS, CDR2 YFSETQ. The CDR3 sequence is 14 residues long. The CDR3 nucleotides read TGCGCCAGCAGGAGACTAGCGGGAGGGGATACGCAGTATTTT. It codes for CASRRLAGGDTQYF.

The CDR3 here is CASSSQPLFRGETQYF. CDR3 DNA: TGCGCCAGCAGCTCACAACCGCTCTTCAGGGGAGAGACCCAGTACTTC. The chain carries TRBV5-1 and TRBJ2-5, with D perhaps TRBD1 (6 bases). The CDR3 is made up of 16 amino acids. Germline CDR1 SGHRS, CDR2 YFSETQ. Trimming left V 3 bases short and J 4 bases short, with 19 bases between.

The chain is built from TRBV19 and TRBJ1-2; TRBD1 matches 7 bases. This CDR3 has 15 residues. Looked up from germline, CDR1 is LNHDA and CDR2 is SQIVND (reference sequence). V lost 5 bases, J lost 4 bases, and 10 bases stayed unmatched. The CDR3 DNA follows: TGTGCCAGTAGTGACCGGACAGGCGGAAGCTATGGCTACACCTTC. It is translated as CASSDRTGGSYGYTF.

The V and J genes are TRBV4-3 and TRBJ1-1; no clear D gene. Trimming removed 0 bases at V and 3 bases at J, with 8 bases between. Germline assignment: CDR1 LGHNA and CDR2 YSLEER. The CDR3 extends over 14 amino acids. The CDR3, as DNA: TGCGCCAGCAGCCAAGATCCCGGGGACACTGAAGCTTTCTTT. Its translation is CASSQDPGDTEAFF.

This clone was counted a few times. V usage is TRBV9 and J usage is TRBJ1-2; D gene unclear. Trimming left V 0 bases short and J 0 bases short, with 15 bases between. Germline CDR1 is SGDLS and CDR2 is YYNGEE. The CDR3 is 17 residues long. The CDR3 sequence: CASSVAQDLKTNYGYTF. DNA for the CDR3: TGTGCCAGCAGCGTAGCCCAGGATCTGAAGACTAACTATGGCTACACCTTC.

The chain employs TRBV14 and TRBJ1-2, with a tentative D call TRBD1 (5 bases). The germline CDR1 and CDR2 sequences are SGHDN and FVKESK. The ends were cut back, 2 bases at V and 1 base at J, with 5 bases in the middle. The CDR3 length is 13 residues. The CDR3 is CASSQQGNYGYTF. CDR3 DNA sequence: TGTGCCAGCAGCCAACAGGGTAACTATGGCTACACCTTC.

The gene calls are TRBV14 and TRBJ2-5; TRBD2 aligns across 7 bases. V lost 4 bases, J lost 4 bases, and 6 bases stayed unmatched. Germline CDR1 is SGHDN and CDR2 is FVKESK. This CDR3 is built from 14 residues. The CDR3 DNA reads TGTGCCAGCAGCCGCGGGGACTATAGAGAGACCCAGTACTTC. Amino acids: CASSRGDYRETQYF.

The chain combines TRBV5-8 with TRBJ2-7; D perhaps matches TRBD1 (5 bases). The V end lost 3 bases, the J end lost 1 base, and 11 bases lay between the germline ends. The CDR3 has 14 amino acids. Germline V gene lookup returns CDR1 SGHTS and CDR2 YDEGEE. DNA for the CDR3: TGTGCCAGCAGCTCCTTGACAGAATCCTACGAGCAGTACTTC. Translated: CASSSLTESYEQYF.

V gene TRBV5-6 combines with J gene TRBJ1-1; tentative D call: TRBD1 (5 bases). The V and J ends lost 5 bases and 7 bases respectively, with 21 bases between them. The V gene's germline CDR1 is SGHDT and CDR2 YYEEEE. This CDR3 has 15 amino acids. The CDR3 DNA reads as TGTGCCAGCAGATCCGGACATCAGGGAAGGGTTGAAGCTTTCTTT. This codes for CASRSGHQGRVEAFF.

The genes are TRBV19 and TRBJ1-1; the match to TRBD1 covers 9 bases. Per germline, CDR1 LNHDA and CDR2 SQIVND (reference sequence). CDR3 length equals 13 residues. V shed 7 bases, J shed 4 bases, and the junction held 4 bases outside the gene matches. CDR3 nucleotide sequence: TGTGCCAGTATCTTGGACAGGGGCACTGAAGCTTTCTTT. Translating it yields CASILDRGTEAFF.

CDR3 nucleotide sequence: TGTGCCAGCAGCTTAGTAGAGGCACAGCCCCAGCATTTT. Its translation: CASSLVEAQPQHF. The rearrangement uses TRBV7-2 and TRBJ1-5; D ambiguous. The CDR3 totals 13 residues. Trimming removed 1 base at V and 7 bases at J, with 8 bases between. Germline V gene data show CDR1 as SGHTA and CDR2 as FQGNSA.

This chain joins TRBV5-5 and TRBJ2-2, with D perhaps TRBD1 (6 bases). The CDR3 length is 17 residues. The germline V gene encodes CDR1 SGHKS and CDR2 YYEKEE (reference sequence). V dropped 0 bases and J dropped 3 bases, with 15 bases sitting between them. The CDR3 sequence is CASSLDPGRGDTGELFF. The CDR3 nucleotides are TGTGCCAGCAGCTTGGACCCCGGCAGGGGAGACACCGGGGAGCTGTTTTTT.

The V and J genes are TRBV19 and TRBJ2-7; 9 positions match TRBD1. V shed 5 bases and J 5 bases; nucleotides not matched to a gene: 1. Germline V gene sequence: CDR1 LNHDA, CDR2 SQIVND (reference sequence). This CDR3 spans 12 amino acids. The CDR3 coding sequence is TGTGCCAGTAGTGGGACAGGGAACGAGCAGTACTTC. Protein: CASSGTGNEQYF.

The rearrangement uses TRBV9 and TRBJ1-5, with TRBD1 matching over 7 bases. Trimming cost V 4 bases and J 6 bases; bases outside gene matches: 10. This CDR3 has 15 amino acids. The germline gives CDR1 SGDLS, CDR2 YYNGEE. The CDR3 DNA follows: TGTGCCAGCAGCCCAAGGACAGGTTTTGGTCAGCCCCAGCATTTT. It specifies CASSPRTGFGQPQHF.

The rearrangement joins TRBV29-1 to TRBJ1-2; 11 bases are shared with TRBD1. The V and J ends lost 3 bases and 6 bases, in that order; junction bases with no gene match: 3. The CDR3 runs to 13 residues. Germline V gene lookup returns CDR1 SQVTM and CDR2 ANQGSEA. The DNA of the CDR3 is TGCAGCGTTGACGGACAGGGGGCCCATGGCTACACCTTC. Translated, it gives CSVDGQGAHGYTF. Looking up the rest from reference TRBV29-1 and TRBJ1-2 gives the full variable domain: SAVISQKPSRDICQRGTSLTIQCQVDSQVTMMFWYRQQPGQSLTLIATANQGSEATYESGFVIDKFPISRPNLTFSTLTVSNMSPEDSSIYLCSVDGQGAHGYTFGSGTRLTVV.

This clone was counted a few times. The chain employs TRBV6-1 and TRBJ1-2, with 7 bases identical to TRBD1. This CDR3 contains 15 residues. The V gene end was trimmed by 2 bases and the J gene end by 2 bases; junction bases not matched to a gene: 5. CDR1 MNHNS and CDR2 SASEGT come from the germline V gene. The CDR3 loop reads CASSESLTGNYGYTF. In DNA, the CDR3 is TGTGCCAGCAGTGAAAGTCTGACAGGGAACTATGGCTACACCTTC.

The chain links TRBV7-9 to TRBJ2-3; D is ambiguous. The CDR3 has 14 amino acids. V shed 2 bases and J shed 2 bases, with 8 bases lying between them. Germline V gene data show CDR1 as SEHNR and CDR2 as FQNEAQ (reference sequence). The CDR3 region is CASSLSAITDTQYF. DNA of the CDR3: TGTGCCAGCAGCTTAAGCGCGATCACAGATACGCAGTATTTT.

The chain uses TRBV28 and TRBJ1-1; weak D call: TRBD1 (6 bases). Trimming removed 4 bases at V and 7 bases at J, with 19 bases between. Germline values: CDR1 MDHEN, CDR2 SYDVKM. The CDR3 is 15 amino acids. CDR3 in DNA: TGTGCCAGCAGTTCCGTACAGGGAGTTGGTGGTGAAGCTTTCTTT. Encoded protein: CASSSVQGVGGEAFF.

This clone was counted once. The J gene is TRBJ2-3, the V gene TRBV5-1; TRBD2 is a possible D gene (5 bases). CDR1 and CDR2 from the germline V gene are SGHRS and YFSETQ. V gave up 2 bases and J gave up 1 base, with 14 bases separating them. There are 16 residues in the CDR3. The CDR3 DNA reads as TGCGCCAGCAGCTTCGGACGGGGAAGGGGCACAGATACGCAGTATTTT. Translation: CASSFGRGRGTDTQYF.

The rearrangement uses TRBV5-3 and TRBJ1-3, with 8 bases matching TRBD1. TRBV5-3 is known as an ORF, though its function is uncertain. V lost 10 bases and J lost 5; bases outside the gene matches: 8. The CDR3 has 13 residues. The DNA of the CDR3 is TGTGCCGTCAGTGGGACAGGCCGAAACACCATATATTTT. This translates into CAVSGTGRNTIYF.

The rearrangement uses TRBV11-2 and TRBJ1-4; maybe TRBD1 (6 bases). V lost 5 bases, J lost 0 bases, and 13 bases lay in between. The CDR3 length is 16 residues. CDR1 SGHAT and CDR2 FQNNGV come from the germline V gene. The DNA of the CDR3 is TGTGCCAGCAGCCCCCAGGACAGACCAACTAATGAAAAACTGTTTTTT. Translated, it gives CASSPQDRPTNEKLFF.